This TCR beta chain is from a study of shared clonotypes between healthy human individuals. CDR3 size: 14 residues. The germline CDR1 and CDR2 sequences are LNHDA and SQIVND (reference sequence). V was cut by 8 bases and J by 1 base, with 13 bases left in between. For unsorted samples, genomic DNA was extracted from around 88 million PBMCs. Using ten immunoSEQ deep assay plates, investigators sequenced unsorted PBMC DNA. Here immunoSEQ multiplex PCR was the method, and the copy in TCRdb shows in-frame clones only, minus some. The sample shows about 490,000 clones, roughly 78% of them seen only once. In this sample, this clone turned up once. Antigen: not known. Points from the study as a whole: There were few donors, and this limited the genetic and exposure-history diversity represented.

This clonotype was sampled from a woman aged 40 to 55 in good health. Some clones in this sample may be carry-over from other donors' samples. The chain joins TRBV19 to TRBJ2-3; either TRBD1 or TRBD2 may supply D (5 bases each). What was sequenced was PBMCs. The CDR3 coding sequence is TGTGCCAGTGGTCAGGGACCGGGCACAGATACGCAGTATTTT. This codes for CASGQGPGTDTQYF.